What follows are 32 T cell receptor beta chains derived from one specimen sequenced in a study of CD8+CD57+ T cells in acquired aplastic anemia. TCR beta VDJ and CDR3 profiling used genomic DNA as template. TCRdb redid the calling of the reads with MiXCR, one entry per CDR3 protein. This sample has 450,000 to 550,000 distinct CDR3 sequences; around a third occur once, and the top ten carry roughly 0.89%. For sequencing, patients were chosen who had shown expansion of CD8+CD57+ cells by flow cytometry. Source material: sorted CD4+, CD8+, or CD8+CD57+ T cells (not recorded which) from PBMCs. These receptors were obtained from a human donor with aplastic anemia.

This clonotype was seen a few times. The CDR3 loop is CSARLSAVSYNEQFF. The CDR3 DNA is TGCAGTGCTAGACTGAGTGCCGTATCCTACAATGAGCAGTTCTTC. J is TRBJ2-1 and V is TRBV20-1; D remains ambiguous. CDR1 is DFQATT and CDR2 is SNEGSKA in the germline V gene (reference sequence). CDR3 length equals 15 residues. Trimming left V 2 bases short and J 1 base short, with 12 bases between.

The V call is TRBV2, the J call TRBJ1-1; D is unresolved. Trimming took 8 bases from V and 1 from J, leaving 11 bases between them. Per the germline V gene, CDR1 is SNHLY and CDR2 is FYNNEI. This CDR3 is 13 amino acids long. Written as DNA, the CDR3 is TGTGCCAGCGGCCCATGGAGGAACACTGAAGCTTTCTTT. Amino acid sequence: CASGPWRNTEAFF.

Here the CDR3 reads CASSEGLAGGNEQFF. The CDR3 nucleotides read TGTGCCAGCAGTGAAGGACTAGCGGGAGGGAATGAGCAGTTCTTC. The chain carries TRBV19 and TRBJ2-1, with 15 nucleotides matching TRBD2. The length of the CDR3 is 15 residues. V lost 9 bases to trimming and J lost 7 bases; unmatched junction nucleotides: 7. Germline V gene lookup returns CDR1 LNHDA and CDR2 SQIVND (reference sequence).

This clonotype is a singleton in its sample. V usage is TRBV7-3 and J usage is TRBJ2-5, with 9 bases identical to TRBD1. This CDR3 spans 15 amino acids. V dropped 5 bases and J dropped 6; count of bases not matched to a gene: 10. CDR1 is SGHTA and CDR2 is FQGTGA in the germline V gene. The DNA of the CDR3 is TGTGCCAGCAGCCGACAGGGGGACCTGGGGAAGACCCAGTACTTC. It is translated as CASSRQGDLGKTQYF.

The table lists this clonotype with many counts. The chain has TRBV20-1 and TRBJ1-5; D is possibly TRBD1 (6 bases). Germline CDR1 DFQATT, CDR2 SNEGSKA (reference sequence). The CDR3 spans 16 residues. V was shortened by 1 base and J by 2 bases, with 15 bases between the two germline ends. Here the CDR3 DNA reads TGCAGTGCTAGAGCGCCGGGGGGGCTAGGCAATCAGCCCCAGCATTTT. It codes for CSARAPGGLGNQPQHF.

This clonotype appeared a few times. The chain combines TRBV6-6 with TRBJ2-5, with 8 bases aligning to TRBD1. This CDR3 has 16 amino acids. CDR1 is MNHNY and CDR2 is SVGAGI in the germline V gene (reference sequence). Trimming took 1 base from V and 6 from J; bases not matched to a gene: 10. The CDR3 DNA reads TGTGCCAGCAGTTACTACATCGGACAGGGTGGCCAGACCCAGTACTTC. Its protein is CASSYYIGQGGQTQYF.

The chain employs TRBV20-1 and TRBJ1-3; no firm D call. Germline-derived CDR1 and CDR2 are DFQATT and SNEGSKA (reference sequence). V was clipped by 2 bases and J by 0 bases, with 8 bases between them. This CDR3 spans 14 amino acids. The CDR3 reads CSARRHDSGNTIYF. CDR3 nucleotide sequence: TGCAGTGCTAGACGACACGACTCTGGAAACACCATATATTTT.

With respect to this clonotype: This clone may be a read error of a much larger clone one base away. The genes are TRBV19 and TRBJ2-7; D possibly uses TRBD1 or TRBD2 (5 bases each). There are 15 residues in the CDR3. Germline V gene data show CDR1 as LNHDA and CDR2 as SQIVND (reference sequence). Trimming removed 2 bases from V and 1 base from J, with 12 bases in between. CDR3 bases: TGTGCCAGTAGTATAAGAGGGGACCGATCCTACGAGCAGTACTTC. Protein: CASSIRGDRSYEQYF. The whole variable domain, remainder taken from reference TRBV19 and TRBJ2-7, is DGGITQSPKYLFRKEGQNVTLSCEQNLNHDAMYWYRQDPGQGLRLIYYSQIVNDFQKGDIAEGYSVSREKKESFPLTVTSAQKNPTAFYLCASSIRGDRSYEQYFGPGTRLTVT.

The V and J genes are TRBV11-1 and TRBJ2-7, with 16 bases that match TRBD2. The CDR3 is 17 amino acids. J lost 2 bases, V lost 5 bases, and 6 bases had no gene match. Germline CDR1 and CDR2: SGHAT and FQDESV (reference sequence). This CDR3 is CASSEPGTSGGAYEQYF. CDR3 nucleotide sequence: TGTGCCAGCAGCGAACCCGGGACTAGCGGGGGGGCCTACGAGCAGTACTTC.

This clonotype was seen a few times. The rearrangement joins TRBV7-9 to TRBJ1-1; D perhaps matches TRBD1 (5 bases). CDR3 length: 15 amino acids. CDR1 SEHNR and CDR2 FQNEAQ come from the germline V gene (reference sequence). Trimming left V 1 base short and J 5 bases short, with 14 bases between. This CDR3 is CASSLVQVGSTEAFF. In nucleotides, the CDR3 is TGTGCCAGCAGCTTAGTACAGGTAGGGTCGACTGAAGCTTTCTTT.

There are many counts of this clonotype. The chain is built from TRBV20-1 and TRBJ2-3; TRBD2 matches 7 bases. The CDR3 spans 14 residues. CDR1 is DFQATT and CDR2 is SNEGSKA in the germline V gene (reference sequence). The CDR3 is CSAYLGDYTDTQYF. CDR3 DNA sequence: TGCAGCGCATACCTCGGGGACTACACAGATACGCAGTATTTT.

This clonotype was detected many times. The chain carries TRBV20-1 and TRBJ1-4; D gene uncertain. Trimming took 0 bases from V and 6 from J, leaving 14 bases between them. The CDR3 contains 15 residues. Germline CDR1 reads DFQATT; CDR2 reads SNEGSKA (reference sequence). CDR3 nucleotides: TGCAGTGCTAGAGACAGAGACAAGGGAGATGAAAAACTGTTTTTT. This encodes CSARDRDKGDEKLFF.

This clonotype was seen a handful of times. The rearrangement uses TRBV7-8 and TRBJ2-3; the match to TRBD2 covers 7 bases. Germline CDR1 SGHVS, CDR2 FQNEAQ. Unmatched junction bases numbered 10, after V lost 4 bases and J lost 3 bases. The CDR3 consists of 16 residues. The CDR3 DNA reads TGTGCCAGCAGCTCGGACATCGGGGGGAGGACAGATACGCAGTATTTT. Its protein is CASSSDIGGRTDTQYF.

The chain's CDR3 is CASSGTGGGQPQHF. CDR3 DNA sequence: TGTGCCAGCAGCGGGACAGGGGGAGGACAGCCCCAGCATTTT. The J gene is TRBJ1-5, the V gene TRBV9; TRBD1 agrees at 10 bases. CDR3 length equals 14 residues. Germline CDR1 reads SGDLS; CDR2 reads YYNGEE. The junction had 4 bases not matched to a gene; V was cut back by 3 bases and J by 7 bases.

This CDR3 is CASSLSGDPYEQYF. CDR3 sequence (DNA): TGTGCCAGCAGCTTGAGCGGGGACCCCTACGAGCAGTACTTC. The genes are TRBV5-6 and TRBJ2-7, with TRBD2 matching 7 bases. The J segment lost 2 bases and the V segment lost 1 base, leaving 3 bases of the junction unmatched. CDR3 length: 14 residues. Germline V gene lookup returns CDR1 SGHDT and CDR2 YYEEEE.

In its sample, this clonotype was seen many times. A read error is possible here, since a much larger clone lies one base away. This chain joins TRBV25-1 and TRBJ1-1; tentative D call: TRBD1 (5 bases). Trimming stripped 9 bases from V and 6 bases from J, with 14 bases between. The CDR3 contains 12 residues. The germline V gene has CDR1 MGHDK and CDR2 SYGVNS. The CDR3 loop reads CASSWGVAEAFF. Written as DNA, the CDR3 is TGTGCCAGTTCTTGGGGGGTAGCTGAAGCTTTCTTT.

The sample holds one count of this clonotype. Just one base apart from a much larger clone, this may be a read error. CDR3 protein: CASGSGFNSYGYTF. CDR3 nucleotides: TGTGCCAGCGGCTCAGGATTCAACTCCTATGGCTACACCTTC. This chain uses TRBV9 with TRBJ1-2; D is ambiguous. V shed 7 bases and J shed 4 bases, with 17 bases lying between them. This CDR3 is 14 amino acids long. The germline V gene has CDR1 SGDLS and CDR2 YYNGEE.

This clonotype was counted ten times or more. The chain uses TRBV2 and TRBJ2-7, with D perhaps TRBD1 or TRBD2 (6 bases each). CDR1 is SNHLY and CDR2 is FYNNEI in the germline V gene. The CDR3 is made up of 17 amino acids. Trimming stripped 0 bases from V and 0 bases from J, with 15 bases between. The CDR3 region has the DNA TGTGCCAGCAGTGAAGCGTTGGTGGAGGGGGACTCCTACGAGCAGTACTTC. Translation: CASSEALVEGDSYEQYF.

Many counts were recorded for this clonotype. V and J are TRBV7-2 and TRBJ2-7; no reliable D call. Per germline, CDR1 SGHTA and CDR2 FQGNSA. This CDR3 has 13 residues. Trimming took off 5 bases at V and 5 bases at J, with 13 bases between the two ends. The CDR3 sequence is CASSRLAWDEQYF. The DNA of the CDR3 is TGTGCCAGCAGCAGACTGGCGTGGGACGAGCAGTACTTC.

This chain uses TRBV3-1 with TRBJ1-2; D remains unclear. V shed 1 base and J shed 4 bases, with 10 bases lying between them. This CDR3 comprises 14 residues. The germline V gene has CDR1 LGHDT and CDR2 YNNKEL (reference sequence). CDR3 in amino acids: CASSQGRKGYGYTF. For the CDR3, the DNA is TGTGCCAGCAGCCAAGGCAGAAAAGGCTATGGCTACACCTTC.

This chain uses TRBV27 with TRBJ1-2, with no clear D. This CDR3 has 13 amino acids. Trimming removed 5 bases at V and 3 bases at J, with 10 bases between. The germline V gene encodes CDR1 MNHEY and CDR2 SMNVEV (reference sequence). The CDR3 DNA sequence: TGTGCCAGCAGTCCCTCGACACACTATGGCTACACCTTC. It is translated as CASSPSTHYGYTF.

This clonotype was counted at least ten times. The DNA for the CDR3 is TGCAGCGTAGGGGGGGGGAAGACTGAAGCTTTCTTT. It specifies CSVGGGKTEAFF. The rearrangement joins TRBV29-1 to TRBJ1-1, with D possibly matching TRBD1 (6 bases). V was clipped by 6 bases and J by 5 bases, with 13 bases between them. Germline V gene sequence: CDR1 SQVTM, CDR2 ANQGSEA. CDR3 length equals 12 residues.

This clonotype was observed at least ten times. The chain combines TRBV7-3 with TRBJ1-5; D might be TRBD1 (5 bases). The germline V and J ends were trimmed by 2 bases and 6 bases, with 14 bases remaining between them. CDR1 is SGHTA and CDR2 is FQGTGA in the germline V gene. This CDR3 spans 15 amino acids. CDR3 DNA sequence: TGTGCCAGCAGCTTACAACCAGGGAGGGGTCAGCCCCAGCATTTT. Amino acid sequence: CASSLQPGRGQPQHF.

V usage is TRBV27 and J usage is TRBJ1-1; no clear D gene. The CDR3 length is 17 residues. The ends were cut back, 5 bases at V and 0 bases at J, with 19 bases in the middle. Germline loops: CDR1 MNHEY, CDR2 SMNVEV (reference sequence). The CDR3 nucleotides are TGTGCCAGCAGTCCCACAGAGCGATATCCAATGAACACTGAAGCTTTCTTT. Amino acids: CASSPTERYPMNTEAFF.

The V call is TRBV7-8, the J call TRBJ2-3, with D perhaps matching TRBD1 (7 bases). The CDR3 length is 15 residues. CDR1 and CDR2 (germline): SGHVS, FQNEAQ. Trimming removed 5 bases at V and 4 bases at J, with 16 bases between. The DNA of the CDR3 is TGTGCCAGCAGCCCACCCAGGGGGGATCCAGATACGCAGTATTTT. Protein product: CASSPPRGDPDTQYF.

The rearrangement links TRBV10-3 to TRBJ2-7, with TRBD1 matching 7 bases. V lost 6 bases and J lost 7; bases outside the gene matches: 3. From germline, CDR1 is ENHRY and CDR2 SYGVKD. This CDR3 contains 11 residues. The CDR3 bases are TGTGCCATCAGAACAGGGGTTGAGCAGTACTTC. Amino acids: CAIRTGVEQYF.

CDR3 DNA sequence: TGTGCCAGCAGCCTGGCGGGACTTCCTGAAGCTTTCTTT. Translation: CASSLAGLPEAFF. The V gene is TRBV5-3, the J gene TRBJ1-1, with D possibly TRBD1 on 5 matching bases. TRBV5-3 is given ORF status, its function remaining uncertain. The CDR3 length is 13 residues. The germline V and J ends were trimmed by 8 bases and 6 bases, with 17 bases remaining between them.

The chain recombines TRBV24-1 with TRBJ2-7; either TRBD1 or TRBD2 may supply D (5 bases each). Germline V gene lookup returns CDR1 KGHDR and CDR2 SFDVKD. The CDR3 covers 14 residues. V lost 6 bases and J lost 7, with 18 bases in between. The CDR3 loop reads CATSSPGRFEEQYF. The CDR3 DNA reads TGTGCCACCAGTTCCCCGGGACGGTTCGAGGAGCAGTACTTC.

Here the CDR3 reads CRDGGQGTYEQYF. CDR3 in DNA: TGCAGGGATGGTGGGCAGGGAACCTACGAGCAGTACTTC. This chain connects TRBV29-1 to TRBJ2-7, with D maybe TRBD1 (5 bases). The CDR3 loop spans 13 amino acids. Germline V gives CDR1 SQVTM, CDR2 ANQGSEA.

This clonotype was recorded at least ten times. V is TRBV20-1 and J is TRBJ2-7; a weak D match, TRBD2 (6 bases). This CDR3 spans 15 amino acids. The germline V gene encodes CDR1 DFQATT and CDR2 SNEGSKA (reference sequence). V lost 2 bases and J 3 bases, leaving 17 bases between the germline ends. DNA for the CDR3: TGCAGTGCTAGACGCTCGGGGGATACATACTACGAGCAGTACTTC. This encodes CSARRSGDTYYEQYF.

This clonotype was seen repeatedly, ten times or more. J is TRBJ2-7 and V is TRBV20-1, with 10 bases fitting TRBD2. Germline trimming cut 3 bases from V and 4 bases from J; bases unmatched to any gene: 9. This CDR3 has 15 residues. Per the germline V gene, CDR1 is DFQATT and CDR2 is SNEGSKA (reference sequence). DNA for the CDR3: TGCAGTGCTAGGGCGTCTAGCGGGGGCCCATACGAGCAGTACTTC. Translating it yields CSARASSGGPYEQYF.

This clonotype was detected only once. This sequence may be a read error, since a much larger clone differs from it by one base. The CDR3 region has the DNA TGTGCCACCAGTGATCAGGAGGGTCTTAGGGTATATGAGCAGTACTTC. This codes for CATSDQEGLRVYEQYF. The chain couples TRBV24-1 to TRBJ2-7, with a weak D call TRBD2 (6 bases). Trimming shortened V by 3 bases and J by 7 bases, and 21 bases separated the two germline ends. CDR1 KGHDR and CDR2 SFDVKD come from the germline V gene. The CDR3 is 16 residues long.